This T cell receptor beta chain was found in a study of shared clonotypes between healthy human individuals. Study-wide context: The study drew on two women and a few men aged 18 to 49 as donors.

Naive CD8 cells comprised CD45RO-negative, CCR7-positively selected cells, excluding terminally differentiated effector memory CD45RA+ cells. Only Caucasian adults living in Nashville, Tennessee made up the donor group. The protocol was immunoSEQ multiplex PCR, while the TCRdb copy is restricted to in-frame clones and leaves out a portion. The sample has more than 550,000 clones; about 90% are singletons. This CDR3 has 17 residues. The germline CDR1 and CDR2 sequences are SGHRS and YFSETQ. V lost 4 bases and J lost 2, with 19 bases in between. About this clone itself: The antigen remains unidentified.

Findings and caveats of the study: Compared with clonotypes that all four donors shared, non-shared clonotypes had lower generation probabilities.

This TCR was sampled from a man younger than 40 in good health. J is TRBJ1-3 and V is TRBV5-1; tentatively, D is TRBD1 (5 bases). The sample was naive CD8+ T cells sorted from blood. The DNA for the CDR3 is TGCGCCAGCAGCCTGGGACCCACAGGCGGGGCTGGAAACACCATATATTTT. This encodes CASSLGPTGGAGNTIYF.